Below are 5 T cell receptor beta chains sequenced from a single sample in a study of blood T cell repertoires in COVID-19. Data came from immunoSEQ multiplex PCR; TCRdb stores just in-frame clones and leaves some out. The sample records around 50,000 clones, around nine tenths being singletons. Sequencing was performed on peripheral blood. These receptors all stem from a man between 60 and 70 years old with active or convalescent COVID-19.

CDR3 residues: CAGGTGDQPQHF. For the CDR3, the DNA is TGTGCCGGGGGGACAGGGGATCAGCCCCAGCATTTT. This rearrangement joins TRBV5-4 to TRBJ1-5; 10 bases fit TRBD1. This CDR3 comprises 12 residues. J was trimmed by 5 bases and V by 10 bases; bases with no gene match: 3. Germline V gives CDR1 SGHNT, CDR2 YYREEE (reference sequence).

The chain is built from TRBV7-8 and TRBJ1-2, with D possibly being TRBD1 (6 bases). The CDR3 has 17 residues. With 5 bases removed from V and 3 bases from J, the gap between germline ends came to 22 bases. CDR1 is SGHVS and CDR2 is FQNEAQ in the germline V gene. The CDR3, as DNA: TGTGCCAGCAGCAAGGACAGTATTAGACTTGCGTACTATGGCTACACCTTC. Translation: CASSKDSIRLAYYGYTF. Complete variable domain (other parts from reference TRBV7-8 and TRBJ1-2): GAGVSQSPRYKVAKRGQDVALRCDPISGHVSLFWYQQALGQGPEFLTYFQNEAQLDKSGLPSDRFFAERPEGSVSTLKIQRTQQEDSAVYLCASSKDSIRLAYYGYTFGSGTRLTVV.

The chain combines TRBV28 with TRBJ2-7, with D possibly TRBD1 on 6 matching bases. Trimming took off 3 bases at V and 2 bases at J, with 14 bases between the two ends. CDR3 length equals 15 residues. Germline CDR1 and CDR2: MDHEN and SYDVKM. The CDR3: CASSLGGGQTYEQYF. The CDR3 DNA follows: TGTGCCAGCAGTTTGGGTGGGGGCCAAACCTACGAGCAGTACTTC. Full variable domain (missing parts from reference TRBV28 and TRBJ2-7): DVKVTQSSRYLVKRTGEKVFLECVQDMDHENMFWYRQDPGLGLRLIYFSYDVKMKEKGDIPEGYSVSREKKERFSLILESASTNQTSMYLCASSLGGGQTYEQYFGPGTRLTVT.

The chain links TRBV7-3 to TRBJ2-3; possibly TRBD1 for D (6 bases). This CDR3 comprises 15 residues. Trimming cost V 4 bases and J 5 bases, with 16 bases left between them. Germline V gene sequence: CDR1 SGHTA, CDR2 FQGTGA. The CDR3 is CASSSSPGAGDTQYF. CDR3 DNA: TGTGCCAGCAGCTCCTCCCCAGGGGCGGGAGATACGCAGTATTTT. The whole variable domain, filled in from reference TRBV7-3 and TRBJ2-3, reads GAGVSQTPSNKVTEKGKYVELRCDPISGHTALYWYRQSLGQGPEFLIYFQGTGAADDSGLPNDRFFAVRPEGSVSTLKIQRTERGDSAVYLCASSSSPGAGDTQYFGPGTRLTVL.

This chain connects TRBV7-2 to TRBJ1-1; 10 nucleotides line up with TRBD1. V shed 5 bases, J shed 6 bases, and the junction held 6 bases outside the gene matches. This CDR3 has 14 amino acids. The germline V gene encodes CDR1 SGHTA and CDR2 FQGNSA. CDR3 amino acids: CASSLDRGLAEAFF. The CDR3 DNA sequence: TGTGCCAGCAGCCTCGACAGGGGGCTCGCTGAAGCTTTCTTT.